This T cell receptor (beta chain) originates from a study of blood T cells in healthy people across ages. Primed by a sample-barcoded 5' primer and a J-beta primer mix, a second PCR proceeded for roughly 6 to 12 cycles. TCRdb independently ran MiXCR on the 5' RACE reads; one entry per CDR3 protein. The sample holds around 600,000 distinct CDR3 sequences; around half are singletons and the top ten take around 23%. The CDR3 runs to 13 residues. Trimming stripped 5 bases from V and 6 bases from J, with 12 bases between. Germline V CDR1 and CDR2: MNHNS, SASEGT. The receptor was derived from a man of 80 years or more in good health. The sequencing input was blood. The rearrangement uses TRBV6-1 and TRBJ2-3, with D possibly matching TRBD1 (6 bases). CDR3: CASSQGFEDTQYF. CDR3 DNA: TGTGCCAGCAGTCAGGGGTTCGAGGATACGCAGTATTTT.